This T cell receptor (beta chain) was captured in a study of blood T cell repertoires in COVID-19 (dated by TCRdb to the early 2020s). With respect to the entire study: Samples from collaborators originated in the United States, Italy and Spain and spanned both the acute and convalescent phases of COVID-19. Subjects who had been exposed to COVID-19, were actively infected with it, or had recovered from it provided the deeply sampled blood TCRbeta repertoires that made up the dataset. Sample metadata almost always included a de-identified subject ID, COVID-19 status, age in years and sex. The samples were drawn from the first 160 participants of the ongoing ImmuneRACE study and from some 1,300 subjects provided by 6 global collaborators. HLA class I and class II types, where available, came from metadata supplied by the sample provider rather than from assay-based typing. The repertoires were released in a freely available public database intended as a resource for research on the immune response to SARS-CoV-2. The prospective study material was composed of cDNA or gDNA derived from T cells, B-cell-depleted T cells, or PBMCs. The paper's findings and limits, for the study overall: Clinical and demographic metadata were provided uncurated, with the amount varying by source and participant.

Another Seattle source contributed samples from volunteer blood donors who had recovered from COVID-19. The collaborating institutions used their own protocols to collect whole blood in K2EDTA tubes. Collaborator samples were shipped for TCRbeta analysis as frozen whole blood, isolated PBMCs, or DNA extracted from either sample type. V is trimmed back by 6 bases and J by 0 bases, and the junction contains 5 bases that no gene match accounts for. The CDR3, cysteine through phenylalanine, is 14 amino acids long. CDR3 DNA is the only sequence kept; it has 42 bases, read in frame from the first base. According to the germline V gene, CDR1 reads SNHLY and CDR2 reads FYNNEI. In regard to this clone: Its specific antigen is unknown. No per-base quality is available; no much larger clone lies one base away.

TCRbeta CDR3 regions were amplified from genomic DNA using the immunoSEQ Assay, a bias-controlled multiplex PCR. The authors processed their data as follows. Nucleated cell counts per sample were estimated from amplification of reference gene primers within the assay. To quantify the absolute abundance of each unique TCRbeta CDR3 rearrangement, sequence reads were collapsed and filtered. For each sample, productive Simpson clonality was calculated as the square root of Simpson's diversity index over productive rearrangements. Here the immuneACCESS table is served through TCRdb, limited to in-frame sequences with V and J called. Missing clones are a known gap in these copies; in checked studies unresolved V genes cover under half, and the rest lacks a known reason. The D gene and trimming were derived from the DNA, and the V and J assignments and clone size from that table. In all, the sample holds 200,000 to 300,000 clones, and 88% of those were seen once. The top ten hold 4% of the sample.

This sequence uses TRBV2 and TRBJ2-7; 7 bases in the middle match TRBD1. Sequenced material: peripheral blood. This clonotype originated in a man between 60 and 75 years old who had recovered from COVID-19. The CDR3 region has the sequence CASRETGNSYEQYF. The sequenced DNA is TGTGCCAGCAGAGAGACAGGGAACTCCTACGAGCAGTACTTC.